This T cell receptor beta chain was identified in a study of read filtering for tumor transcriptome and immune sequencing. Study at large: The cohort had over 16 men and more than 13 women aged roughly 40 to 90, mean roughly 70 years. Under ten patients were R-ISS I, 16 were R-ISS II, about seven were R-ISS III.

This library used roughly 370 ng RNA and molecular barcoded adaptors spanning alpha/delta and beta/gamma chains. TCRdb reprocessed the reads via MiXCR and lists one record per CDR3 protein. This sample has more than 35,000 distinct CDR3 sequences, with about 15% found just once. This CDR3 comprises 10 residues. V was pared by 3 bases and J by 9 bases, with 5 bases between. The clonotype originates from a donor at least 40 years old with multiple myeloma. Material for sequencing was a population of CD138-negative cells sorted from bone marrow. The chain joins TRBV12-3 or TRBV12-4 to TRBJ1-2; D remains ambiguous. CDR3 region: CASSLKSYTF. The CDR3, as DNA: TGTGCCAGCAGTTTGAAAAGCTACACCTTC.